What follows are 4 T cell receptor beta chains derived from one specimen sequenced in a study of blood T cell repertoires in COVID-19. Profiled with immunoSEQ multiplex PCR; TCRdb holds only in-frame clones, not every one. The data show roughly 90,000 clones, with around 84% seen just once and over 35% held by the top ten. The source material was peripheral blood. The receptors stem from an older man with acute or convalescent COVID-19.

The chain recombines TRBV9 with TRBJ2-2; a possible D gene is TRBD2 (6 bases). The germline gives CDR1 SGDLS, CDR2 YYNGEE. Trimming shortened V by 0 bases and J by 4 bases, and 10 bases separated the two germline ends. This CDR3 is 15 amino acids long. Written as DNA, the CDR3 is TGTGCCAGCAGCGTAGGCGGGGTGGCCACCGGGGAGCTGTTTTTT. It codes for CASSVGGVATGELFF.

This chain connects TRBV5-6 to TRBJ1-3, with no clear D. Looked up from germline, CDR1 is SGHDT and CDR2 is YYEEEE. The CDR3 covers 14 residues. Trimming cost V 0 bases and J 4 bases, with 8 bases left between them. The DNA of the CDR3 is TGTGCCAGCAGCTTGGAGCGTCGGGGAAACACCATATATTTT. Encoded protein: CASSLERRGNTIYF.

CDR3 DNA: TGTGCCAGCAGCTTGGACAGGGGAAAGTCCTACGAGCAGTACTTC. Translating gives CASSLDRGKSYEQYF. The chain recombines TRBV11-2 with TRBJ2-7; 9 bases agree with TRBD1. This CDR3 spans 15 amino acids. CDR1 and CDR2 from the germline V gene are SGHAT and FQNNGV. Losses at the gene ends were 3 bases for V and 1 base for J; bases not matched to a gene: 4.

This clone was seen only once. The V gene is TRBV2, the J gene TRBJ2-7; weak D call: TRBD1 (6 bases). Trimming shortened V by 6 bases and J by 1 base, and 22 bases separated the two germline ends. The germline V gene encodes CDR1 SNHLY and CDR2 FYNNEI. The CDR3 runs 17 residues. The CDR3 loop is CASRGDTTWRPSYEQYF. Written as DNA, the CDR3 is TGTGCCAGCAGGGGGGACACCACATGGAGACCTTCCTACGAGCAGTACTTC.